The rows below give T cell receptor beta chains drawn from one sample of a study of shared clonotypes between healthy human individuals. The data were produced by immunoSEQ multiplex PCR, yet TCRdb's version contains in-frame clones alone and is incomplete. The table has millions of clones, around 93% seen once. Material for sequencing was naive CD8+ T cells from PBMCs. These receptors all stem from a man younger than 35 in good health. Some clones in this sample may be carry-over from other donors' samples. CDR3s leave out the opening cysteine and the closing phenylalanine or tryptophan. Rows may omit the clone size; those that give it use once, few, many or a size class.

CDR3 length | clone size | V gene | CDR3 protein
12 | - | TRBV28 | ASSFLGASTEAF
12 | - | TRBV4-1 | ASSQVGGFRGYT
12 | - | TRBV4-2 | ASSPRVINYGYT
14 | - | TRBV27 | ASSLSGSGPKNIQY
10 | - | TRBV19 | ASSPGTVGYT
12 | - | TRBV11-2 | ASSSGTGPYEQY
17 | - | TRBV4-1 | ASSQETSGRGPNTDTQY
13 | - | TRBV5-4 | ASSRDRESYQPQH
14 | once | TRBV28 | ASRGRERGPTDTQY
12 | - | TRBV7-6 | ASSLLGVNTEAF
14 | - | TRBV12-5 | ASGPMETGRNTEAF
12 | - | TRBV10-3 | AIRPDYSTGELF
15 | - | TRBV5-1 | ASSLALVGQGFHEQY
15 | - | TRBV11-2 | ASSLSSGQANTGELF
13 | - | TRBV6-5 | ASSNGQGGTYEQY
10 | few | TRBV14 | ASSLGLTEAF
14 | - | TRBV4-3 | ASSQRWQGGTYEQY
13 | - | TRBV5-4 | ASSLVGNSGNTIY
13 | - | TRBV19 | ASSIDKTYTGELF
14 | - | TRBV7-9 | ASSFYPGSSTDTQY
15 | - | TRBV5-6 | ASTPTRGGQGLETQY
15 | - | TRBV7-6 | ASSPNSGRPPYNEQF
13 | once | TRBV11-2 | ASSIGQGTSYEQY
12 | - | TRBV10-3 | ATFQKGPDYEQY
12 | - | TRBV29-1 | SVVPSQRGYEQY
12 | - | TRBV27 | ASSPRGRMDIQY
14 | once | TRBV9 | ASSVAPALKGTEAF
12 | - | TRBV27 | ASTSRGPSQPQH
10 | - | TRBV6-6 | ASSDLGREQY
14 | - | TRBV5-1 | ASSWGLAGGSDTQY
11 | - | TRBV27 | ASSLAGTGELF
11 | - | TRBV4-1 | ASSQGWGKPQH
13 | - | TRBV13 | ASSFLGRSSYEQY
14 | - | TRBV21-1 | ASSKEGGRGYYEQY
11 | once | TRBV2 | ASRGLPSYEQY
13 | - | TRBV15 | ATSSRLAGTYEQY
13 | - | TRBV30 | AWSLGSWGVTEAF
15 | - | TRBV4-3 | ASSPGDREEVRTEAF
16 | - | TRBV4-3 | ASSQDSWREYSNQPQH
10 | few | TRBV29-1 | SVEPGVGGYT
13 | - | TRBV27 | ASSFWAGSSYEQY
16 | - | TRBV11-2 | ASSLSAWRDPLGDEQF
14 | - | TRBV7-9 | ASSPSGTSGSYEQY
14 | - | TRBV16 | ASSPVERESSYEQY
11 | few | TRBV9 | ASSVQGDTEAF